This section outlines one TCR beta chain sequence together with its context. Its antigen is unknown. The entry originates in a study of immune evolution from preneoplasia to lung adenocarcinoma. Study-wide findings and caveats: Top clone frequencies peaked in normal lung, apparently declining through invasive adenocarcinoma. Later-stage lesions appeared to have more T cells, more diversity, less clonality.

Measured with immunoSEQ multiplex PCR; TCRdb has only the in-frame clones, and not every one. The sample holds more than 4,000 clones, just under 80% seen once. V was trimmed by 0 bases and J by 4 bases, leaving 13 bases between them. Germline V CDR1 and CDR2: SGHRS, YFSETQ. This CDR3 is 16 amino acids long. Between about 2013 and 2018, patients underwent resection in Japan or China. The clonotype originates from a person aged 50-70 years with lung adenocarcinoma. Sequenced sample: FFPE normal lung tissue adjacent to the tumor. V gene TRBV5-1 combines with J gene TRBJ2-2; D is undetermined. The CDR3 loop is CASSLDPEHTTGELFF. The CDR3 nucleotides are TGCGCCAGCAGCTTGGATCCAGAACATACCACCGGGGAGCTGTTTTTT.